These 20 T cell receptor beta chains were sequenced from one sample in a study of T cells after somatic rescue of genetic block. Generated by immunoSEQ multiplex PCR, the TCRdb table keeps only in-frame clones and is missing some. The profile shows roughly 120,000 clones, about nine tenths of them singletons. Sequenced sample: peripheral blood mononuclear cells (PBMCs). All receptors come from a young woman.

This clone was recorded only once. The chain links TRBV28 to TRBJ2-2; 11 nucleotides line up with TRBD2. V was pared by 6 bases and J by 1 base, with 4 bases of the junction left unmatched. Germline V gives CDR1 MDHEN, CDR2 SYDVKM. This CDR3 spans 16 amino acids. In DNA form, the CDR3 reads TGTGCCAGCAGCCGGACTAGCGGGTTGAACACCGGGGAGCTGTTTTTT. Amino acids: CASSRTSGLNTGELFF.

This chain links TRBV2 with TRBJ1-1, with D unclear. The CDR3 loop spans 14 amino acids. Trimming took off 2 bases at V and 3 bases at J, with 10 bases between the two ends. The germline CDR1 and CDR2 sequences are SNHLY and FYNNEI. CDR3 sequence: CASSEHRLDTEAFF. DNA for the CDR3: TGTGCCAGCAGTGAACACCGGCTGGACACTGAAGCTTTCTTT.

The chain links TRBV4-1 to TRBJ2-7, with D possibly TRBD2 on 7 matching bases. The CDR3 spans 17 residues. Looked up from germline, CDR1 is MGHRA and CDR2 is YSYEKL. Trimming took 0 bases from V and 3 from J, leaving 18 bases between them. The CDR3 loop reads CASSQDKWAGAGYEQYF. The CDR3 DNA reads TGCGCCAGCAGCCAAGATAAATGGGCGGGGGCGGGCTACGAGCAGTACTTC.

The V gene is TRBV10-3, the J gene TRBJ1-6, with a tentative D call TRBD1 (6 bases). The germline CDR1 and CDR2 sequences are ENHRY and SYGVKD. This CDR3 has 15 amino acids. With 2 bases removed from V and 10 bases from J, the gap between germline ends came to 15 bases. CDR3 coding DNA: TGTGCCATCAGTGAGAGAGCAGGGGAAGAGTCACCCCTCCACTTT. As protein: CAISERAGEESPLHF.

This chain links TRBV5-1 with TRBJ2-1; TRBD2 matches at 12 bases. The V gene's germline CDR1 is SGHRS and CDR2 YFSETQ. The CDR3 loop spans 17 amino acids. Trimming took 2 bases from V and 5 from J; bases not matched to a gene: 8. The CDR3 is CASSLRRLAGDNNEQFF. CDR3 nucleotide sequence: TGCGCCAGCAGCTTAAGACGACTAGCGGGGGATAACAATGAGCAGTTCTTC.

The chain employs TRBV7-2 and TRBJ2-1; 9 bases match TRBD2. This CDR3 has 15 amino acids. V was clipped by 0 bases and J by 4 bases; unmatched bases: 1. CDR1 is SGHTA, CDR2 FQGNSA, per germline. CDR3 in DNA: TGTGCCAGCAGCTTAGCCCTAGCGGGGTACAATGAGCAGTTCTTC. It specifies CASSLALAGYNEQFF.

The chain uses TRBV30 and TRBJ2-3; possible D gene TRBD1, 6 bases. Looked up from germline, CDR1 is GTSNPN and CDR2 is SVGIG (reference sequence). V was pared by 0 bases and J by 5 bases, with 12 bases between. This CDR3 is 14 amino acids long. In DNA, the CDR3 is TGTGCCTGGAGTGTACTAGGGGGAAGAGATACGCAGTATTTT. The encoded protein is CAWSVLGGRDTQYF.

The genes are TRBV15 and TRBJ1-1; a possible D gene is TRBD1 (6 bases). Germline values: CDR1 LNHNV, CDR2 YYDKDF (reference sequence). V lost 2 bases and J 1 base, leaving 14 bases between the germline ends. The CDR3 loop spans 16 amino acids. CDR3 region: CATSRWGLGGNTEAFF. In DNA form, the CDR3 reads TGTGCCACCAGCAGATGGGGGCTTGGGGGGAACACTGAAGCTTTCTTT. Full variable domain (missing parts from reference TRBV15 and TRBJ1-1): DAMVIQNPRYQVTQFGKPVTLSCSQTLNHNVMYWYQQKSSQAPKLLFHYYDKDFNNEADTPDNFQSRRPNTSFCFLDIRSPGLGDTAMYLCATSRWGLGGNTEAFFGQGTRLTVV.

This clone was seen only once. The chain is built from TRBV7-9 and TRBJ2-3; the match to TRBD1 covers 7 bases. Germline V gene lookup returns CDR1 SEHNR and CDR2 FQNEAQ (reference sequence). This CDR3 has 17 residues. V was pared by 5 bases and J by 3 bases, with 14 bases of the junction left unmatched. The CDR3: CASSRYWDSSSTDTQYF. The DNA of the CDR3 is TGTGCCAGCAGCCGATACTGGGACAGTTCTTCAACAGATACGCAGTATTTT.

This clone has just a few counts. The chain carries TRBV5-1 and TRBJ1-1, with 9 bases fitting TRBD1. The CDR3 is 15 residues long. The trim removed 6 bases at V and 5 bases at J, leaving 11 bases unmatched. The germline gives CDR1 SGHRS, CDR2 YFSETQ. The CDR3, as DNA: TGCGCCAGCACCCCGACAGGGGGAAGAGAGACTGAAGCTTTCTTT. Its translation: CASTPTGGRETEAFF.

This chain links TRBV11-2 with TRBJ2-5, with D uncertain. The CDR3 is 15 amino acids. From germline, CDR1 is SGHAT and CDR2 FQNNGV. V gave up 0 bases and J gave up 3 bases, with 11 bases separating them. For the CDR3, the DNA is TGTGCCAGCAGCTTAGATTCGGGCAGAAAAGAGACCCAGTACTTC. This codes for CASSLDSGRKETQYF.

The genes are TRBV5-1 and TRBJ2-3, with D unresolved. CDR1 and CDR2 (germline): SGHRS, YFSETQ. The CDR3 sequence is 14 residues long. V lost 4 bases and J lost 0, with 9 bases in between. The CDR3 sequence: CASSGPASTDTQYF. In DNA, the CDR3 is TGCGCCAGCAGCGGCCCTGCTAGCACAGATACGCAGTATTTT.

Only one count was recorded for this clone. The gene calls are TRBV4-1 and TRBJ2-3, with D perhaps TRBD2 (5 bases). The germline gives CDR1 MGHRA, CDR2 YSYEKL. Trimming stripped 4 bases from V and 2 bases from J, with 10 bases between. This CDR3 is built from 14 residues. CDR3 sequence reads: CASSLRTDTDTQYF. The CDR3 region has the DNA TGCGCCAGCAGCCTCCGGACTGACACAGATACGCAGTATTTT.

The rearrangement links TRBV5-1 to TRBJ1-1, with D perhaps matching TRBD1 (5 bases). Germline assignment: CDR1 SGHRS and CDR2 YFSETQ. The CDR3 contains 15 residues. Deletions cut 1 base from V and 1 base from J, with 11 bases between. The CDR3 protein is CASSLMTVSNTEAFF. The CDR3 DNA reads TGCGCCAGCAGCTTGATGACAGTTTCGAACACTGAAGCTTTCTTT.

CDR3 sequence (DNA): TGTGCCAGTAGTATGTTTAAAGGGACGGGCGAAAAACTGTTTTTT. This translates into CASSMFKGTGEKLFF. The rearrangement links TRBV19 to TRBJ1-4, with TRBD1 as a possible D gene (5 bases). This CDR3 comprises 15 residues. Trimming removed 3 bases from V and 8 bases from J, with 16 bases in between. Germline V gene sequence: CDR1 LNHDA, CDR2 SQIVND (reference sequence).

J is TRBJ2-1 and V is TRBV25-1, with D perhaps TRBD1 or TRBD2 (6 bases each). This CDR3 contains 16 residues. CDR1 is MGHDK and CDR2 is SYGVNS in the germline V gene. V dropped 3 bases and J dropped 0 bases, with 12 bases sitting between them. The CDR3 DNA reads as TGTGCCAGCAGTGAGAGGGGGGACTCCTCCTACAATGAGCAGTTCTTC. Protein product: CASSERGDSSYNEQFF.

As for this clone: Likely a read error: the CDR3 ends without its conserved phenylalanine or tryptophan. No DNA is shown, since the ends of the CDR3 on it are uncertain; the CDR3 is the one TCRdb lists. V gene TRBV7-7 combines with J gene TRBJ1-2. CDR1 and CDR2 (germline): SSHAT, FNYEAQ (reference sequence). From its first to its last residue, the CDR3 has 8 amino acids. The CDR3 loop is CASSQPVL.

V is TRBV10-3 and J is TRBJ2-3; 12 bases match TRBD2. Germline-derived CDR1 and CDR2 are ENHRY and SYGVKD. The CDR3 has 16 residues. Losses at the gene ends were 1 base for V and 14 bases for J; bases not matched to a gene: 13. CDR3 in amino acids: CAISEFTSGGPDARYF. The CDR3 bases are TGTGCCATCAGTGAGTTTACTAGCGGGGGGCCCGACGCCCGGTATTTT.

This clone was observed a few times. In DNA form, the CDR3 reads TGTGCCAGCAGCGGGGACGAAAGATTGAACACTGAAGCTTTCTTT. It yields the protein CASSGDERLNTEAFF. The rearrangement uses TRBV9 and TRBJ1-1, with D perhaps matching TRBD1 (5 bases). CDR1 and CDR2 (germline): SGDLS, YYNGEE. The CDR3 is 15 residues long. Trimming pared 3 bases from V and 0 bases from J, leaving 12 bases between.

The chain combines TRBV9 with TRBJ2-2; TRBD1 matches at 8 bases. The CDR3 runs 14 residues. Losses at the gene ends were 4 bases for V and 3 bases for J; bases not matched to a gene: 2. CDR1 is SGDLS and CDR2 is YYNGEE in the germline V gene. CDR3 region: CASSPGGYTGELFF. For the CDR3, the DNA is TGTGCCAGCAGCCCAGGGGGCTACACCGGGGAGCTGTTTTTT.